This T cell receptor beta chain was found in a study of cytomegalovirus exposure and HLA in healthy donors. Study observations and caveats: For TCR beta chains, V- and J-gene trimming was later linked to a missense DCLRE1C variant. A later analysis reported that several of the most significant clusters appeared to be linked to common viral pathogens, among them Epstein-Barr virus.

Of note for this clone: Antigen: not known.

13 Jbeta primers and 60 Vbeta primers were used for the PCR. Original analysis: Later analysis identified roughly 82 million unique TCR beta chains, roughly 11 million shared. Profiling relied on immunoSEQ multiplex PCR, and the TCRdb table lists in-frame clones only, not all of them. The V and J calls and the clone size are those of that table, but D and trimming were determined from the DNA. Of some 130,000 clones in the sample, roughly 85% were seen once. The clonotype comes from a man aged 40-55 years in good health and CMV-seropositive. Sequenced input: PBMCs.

CDR3: CASSARGAGEKLFF. CDR3 in DNA: TGTGCCAGCAGTGCTCGGGGGGCTGGGGAAAAACTGTTTTTT. The chain joins TRBV2 to TRBJ1-4; D perhaps matches TRBD1 (6 bases). Trimming took off 4 bases at V and 8 bases at J, with 14 bases between the two ends. The CDR3 extends over 14 amino acids. CDR1 is SNHLY, CDR2 FYNNEI, per germline.